Below are 16 T cell receptor beta chains sequenced from a single sample in a study of T-cell reconstitution after alpha-beta-depleted transplantation in children. It was with unique molecular identifiers that the TCRbeta library was prepared. TCRdb ran MiXCR on the PCR reads and lists one entry per CDR3 protein. The sample shows 150,000 to 200,000 distinct CDR3 sequences, roughly 15% of them seen only once. This sample comprised PBMCs from the stem cell graft donor, obtained from the stem cell graft. The receptor set was obtained from a human donor who donated a stem cell graft to a child with acute lymphoblastic leukemia.

A few counts support this clonotype. The chain joins TRBV7-9 to TRBJ2-7, with D hard to call. CDR1 is SEHNR and CDR2 is FQNEAQ in the germline V gene (reference sequence). V was pared by 0 bases and J by 3 bases, with 9 bases between. The CDR3 is 14 residues long. CDR3 sequence (DNA): TGTGCCAGCAGCTTAGCAGACTCGGGCTACGAGCAGTACTTC. Its translation is CASSLADSGYEQYF.

This clonotype came up many times. The chain uses TRBV5-1 and TRBJ1-1, with TRBD1 as a possible D gene (5 bases). Trimming took off 4 bases at V and 7 bases at J, with 14 bases between the two ends. CDR3 length: 13 amino acids. CDR1 SGHRS and CDR2 YFSETQ come from the germline V gene. CDR3 residues: CASSRGDGLEAFF. The DNA of the CDR3 is TGCGCCAGCAGCAGAGGGGACGGCCTTGAAGCTTTCTTT. Complete variable domain (other parts from reference TRBV5-1 and TRBJ1-1): KAGVTQTPRYLIKTRGQQVTLSCSPISGHRSVSWYQQTPGQGLQFLFEYFSETQRNKGNFPGRFSGRQFSNSRSEMNVSTLELGDSALYLCASSRGDGLEAFFGQGTRLTVV.

There are many counts of this clonotype. The chain employs TRBV3-1 and TRBJ2-7; tentative D call: TRBD1 (6 bases). CDR1 and CDR2 (germline): LGHDT, YNNKEL (reference sequence). The CDR3 sequence is 16 residues long. The ends were cut back, 0 bases at V and 1 base at J, with 13 bases in the middle. CDR3 sequence reads: CASSQDLAQGSYEQYF. The CDR3 nucleotides read TGTGCCAGCAGCCAAGATTTGGCGCAGGGGTCCTACGAGCAGTACTTC.

Notes on this clonotype: One end of the junction does not line up with germline, which may come from a read error. The chain is built from TRBV12-3 or TRBV12-4 and TRBJ2-1; D unresolved. This CDR3 contains 11 residues. CDR3 sequence: CARSLQREQFF. For the CDR3, the DNA is TGTGCCAGAAGTTTGCAACGGGAGCAGTTCTTC.

This clonotype has a handful of counts. Its ends do not fully match the called genes, so a read error is possible. The V gene is TRBV11-2, the J gene TRBJ2-6; D is perhaps TRBD1 or TRBD2 (5 bases each). CDR1 is SGHAT, CDR2 FQNNGV, per germline. The length of the CDR3 is 18 residues. CDR3 coding DNA: TGTGCCAGCAGCTCGGGAATAGGCAGGAGCTCTGGGGCCAACGGCCTGACTTTC. Translated: CASSSGIGRSSGANGLTF.

A note on this clonotype: Since a much larger clone is just one base distant, this may be a read error. The gene calls are TRBV20-1 and TRBJ1-2; D might be TRBD1 (6 bases). V lost 6 bases to trimming and J lost 4 bases, with 21 bases between them. Per the germline V gene, CDR1 is DFQATT and CDR2 is SNEGSKA (reference sequence). The CDR3 covers 15 residues. CDR3 bases: TGCAGTGCCAGGGGTGGGAGGGCGGTCGGCTATGGCTACACCTTC. This translates into CSARGGRAVGYGYTF.

In this sample, this clonotype turned up many times. This sequence joins TRBV12-3 or TRBV12-4 and TRBJ1-1; D is uncertain. The CDR3 sequence is 14 residues long. V was pared by 3 bases and J by 1 base, with 9 bases between. The DNA of the CDR3 is TGTGCCAGCAGTTTCAGCCGGAAGAACACTGAAGCTTTCTTT. Protein sequence: CASSFSRKNTEAFF.

This clonotype has a handful of counts. V and J are TRBV19 and TRBJ2-2; D assignment may be TRBD1 or TRBD2 (5 bases each). V lost 8 bases, J lost 6 bases, and 22 bases lay in between. Looked up from germline, CDR1 is LNHDA and CDR2 is SQIVND (reference sequence). The CDR3 runs to 16 residues. CDR3 sequence reads: CASGDPSSLGAGELFF. DNA for the CDR3: TGTGCCAGTGGGGATCCTAGCTCCCTGGGGGCCGGGGAGCTGTTTTTT.

The gene calls are TRBV5-1 and TRBJ2-7, with 9 bases that match TRBD1. This CDR3 is 16 amino acids long. The junction had 13 bases not matched to a gene; V was cut back by 4 bases and J by 5 bases. Germline CDR1 is SGHRS and CDR2 is YFSETQ. CDR3 residues: CASSPIPGTGRNEQYF. The DNA of the CDR3 is TGCGCCAGCAGCCCAATTCCCGGGACAGGGAGGAACGAGCAGTACTTC.

This clonotype was seen repeatedly, ten times or more. At one boundary the junction diverges from the germline segment, which might be a read error. The chain is built from TRBV7-7 and TRBJ2-1; 7 nucleotides align to TRBD2. The CDR3 is 16 amino acids. Per germline, CDR1 SSHAT and CDR2 FNYEAQ (reference sequence). The CDR3 loop reads CASSPRGGSSYNEQFF. DNA of the CDR3: TGTGCTAGCAGCCCAAGGGGCGGGAGCTCCTACAATGAGCAGTTCTTC.

This chain joins TRBV20-1 and TRBJ2-7; TRBD2 aligns across 10 bases. The CDR3 length is 19 residues. Germline assignment: CDR1 DFQATT and CDR2 SNEGSKA (reference sequence). J gave up 4 bases and V 0 bases, and 18 bases lay outside the gene matches. The chain's CDR3 is CSARDRRTSGRTGSYEQYF. CDR3 DNA: TGCAGTGCTAGAGATCGTCGGACTAGCGGTCGTACGGGGTCATACGAGCAGTACTTC.

The table lists this clonotype with many counts. V is TRBV12-3 or TRBV12-4 and J is TRBJ2-6; D gene uncertain. Trimming stripped 8 bases from V and 0 bases from J, with 8 bases between. The CDR3 has 14 residues. In nucleotides, the CDR3 is TGTGCCAGCGGCCGTAGCTCTGGGGCCAACGTCCTGACTTTC. Translation: CASGRSSGANVLTF.

There are many counts of this clonotype. This chain uses TRBV12-3 or TRBV12-4 with TRBJ2-1, with D tentatively TRBD2 (5 bases). The CDR3 runs to 15 residues. Trimming stripped 3 bases from V and 7 bases from J, with 16 bases between. CDR3 nucleotides: TGTGCCAGCAGTTTTACCGGGAAGTTGCAGAATGAGCAGTTCTTC. Residues: CASSFTGKLQNEQFF.

In regard to this clonotype: The germline gene is not matched at one end of the junction; a read error may be the cause. This sequence joins TRBV4-1 and TRBJ2-3, with TRBD1 as a possible D gene (5 bases). The CDR3 has 14 amino acids. The germline gives CDR1 MGHRA, CDR2 YSYEKL. Written as DNA, the CDR3 is TGTGCCAGCACCGAGATGACAGTTACAGATACGCAGTATTTT. Protein sequence: CASTEMTVTDTQYF.

There are many counts of this clonotype. V is TRBV5-1 and J is TRBJ2-3, with D possibly being TRBD1 (6 bases). The length of the CDR3 is 16 residues. Trimming removed 0 bases at V and 5 bases at J, with 16 bases between. Per germline, CDR1 SGHRS and CDR2 YFSETQ. In DNA form, the CDR3 reads TGCGCCAGCAGCTTGGGGGCAGGGGTTGGTAAAGATACGCAGTATTTT. This sequence encodes CASSLGAGVGKDTQYF.

This chain connects TRBV20-1 to TRBJ1-1, with D possibly being TRBD1 (6 bases). The CDR3 covers 14 residues. Germline V CDR1 and CDR2: DFQATT, SNEGSKA (reference sequence). The CDR3 sequence is CSPTSGDEWTEAFF. DNA for the CDR3: TGCAGCCCGACCTCAGGGGATGAGTGGACTGAAGCTTTCTTT.